This section outlines one T cell receptor beta chain sequence together with its context. The germline V gene has CDR1 SGHDN and CDR2 FVKESK. This CDR3 contains 16 residues. Trimming took off 9 bases at V and 2 bases at J, with 23 bases between the two ends. The data derive from a study of shared clonotypes between healthy human individuals. The repertoire was sequenced with immunoSEQ multiplex PCR; TCRdb's copy has only in-frame clones and lacks some. The sample holds fewer than 600,000 clones, roughly 80% seen once. The chain uses TRBV14 and TRBJ2-7, with a tentative D call TRBD2 (6 bases). The sequence was collected from a woman in her thirties or forties in good health. Some clones in this sample may be carry-over from other donors' samples. Sequencing was performed on PBMCs. The CDR3 nucleotides read TGTGCCAGTCCGGGCGGGGTTCAATTTCCCACCTACGAGCAGTACTTC. It specifies CASPGGVQFPTYEQYF. Full variable domain (outside the CDR3, taken from reference TRBV14 and TRBJ2-7): EAGVTQFPSHSVIEKGQTVTLRCDPISGHDNLYWYRRVMGKEIKFLLHFVKESKQDESGMPNNRFLAERTGGTYSTLKVQPAELEDSGVYFCASPGGVQFPTYEQYFGPGTRLTVT.